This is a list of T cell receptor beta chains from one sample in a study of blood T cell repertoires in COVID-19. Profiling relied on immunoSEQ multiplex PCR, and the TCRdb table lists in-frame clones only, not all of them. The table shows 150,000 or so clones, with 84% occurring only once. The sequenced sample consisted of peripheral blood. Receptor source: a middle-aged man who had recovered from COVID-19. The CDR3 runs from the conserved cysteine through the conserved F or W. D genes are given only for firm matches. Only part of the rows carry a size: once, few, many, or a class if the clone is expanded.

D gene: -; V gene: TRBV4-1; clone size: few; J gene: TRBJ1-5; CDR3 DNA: TGCGCCAGCAGCCAAGATAGGGGAGGAACCCAGCATTTT; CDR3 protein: CASSQDRGGTQHF
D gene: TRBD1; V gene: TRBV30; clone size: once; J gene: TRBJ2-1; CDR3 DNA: TGTGCCTGGAGCCGACAGGGATACAATGAGCAGTTCTTC; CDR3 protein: CAWSRQGYNEQFF
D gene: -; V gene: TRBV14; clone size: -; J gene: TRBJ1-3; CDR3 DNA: TGTGCCAGCAGCCAAACTACCAACACCATATATTTT; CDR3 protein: CASSQTTNTIYF
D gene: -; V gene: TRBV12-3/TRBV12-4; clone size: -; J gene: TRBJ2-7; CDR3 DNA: TGTGCCAGCAGACGGGGAACCTACGAGCAGTACTTC; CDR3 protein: CASRRGTYEQYF
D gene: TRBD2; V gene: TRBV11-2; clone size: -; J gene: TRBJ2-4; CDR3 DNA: TGTGCCAGCAGCTTAGGTAGCGGGGGAAACATTCAGTACTTC; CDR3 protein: CASSLGSGGNIQYF
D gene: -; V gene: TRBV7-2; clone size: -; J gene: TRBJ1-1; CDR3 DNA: TGTGCCAGCAGCTTAAACGCGAGGGCTGAAGCTTTCTTT; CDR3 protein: CASSLNARAEAFF
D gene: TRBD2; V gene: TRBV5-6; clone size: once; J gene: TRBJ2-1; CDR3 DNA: TGTGCCAGCAGCCCGCTAGCGGGAGTTTCCAATGAGCAGTTCTTC; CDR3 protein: CASSPLAGVSNEQFF
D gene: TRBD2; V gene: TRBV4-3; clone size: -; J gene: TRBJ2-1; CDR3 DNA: TGCGCCAGCAGCCCGGGACTAGCGGGCCCCTTTGAGCAGTTCTTC; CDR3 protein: CASSPGLAGPFEQFF
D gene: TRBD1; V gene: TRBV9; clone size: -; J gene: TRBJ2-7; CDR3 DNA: TGTGCCAGCAGCCCAGGACAGGGAAGGAGCGAGCAGTACTTC; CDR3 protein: CASSPGQGRSEQYF
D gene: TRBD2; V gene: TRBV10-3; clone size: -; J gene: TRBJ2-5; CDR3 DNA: TGTGCCGCTAGACGAGCGGGGGGAGGAGAGACCCAGTACTTC; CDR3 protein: CAARRAGGGETQYF
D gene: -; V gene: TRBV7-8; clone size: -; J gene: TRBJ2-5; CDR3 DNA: TGTGCCAGCAGCTTACGGGGGGCTGAGGAGACCCAGTACTTC; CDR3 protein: CASSLRGAEETQYF
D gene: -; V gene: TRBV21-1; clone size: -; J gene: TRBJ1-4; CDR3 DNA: TGTGCCAGCAGGAGAAACCCTTTTAATGAAAAACTGTTTTTT; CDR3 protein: CASRRNPFNEKLFF
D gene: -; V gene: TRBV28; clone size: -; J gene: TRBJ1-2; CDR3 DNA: TGTGCCAGCAGTGAGACTGATAACTATGGCTACACCTTC; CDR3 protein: CASSETDNYGYTF
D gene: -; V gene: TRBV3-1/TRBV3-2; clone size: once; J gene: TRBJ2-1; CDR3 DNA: TGTGCCAGCAGCGATCCTCGACAGGGAGGCCCCAATGAGCAGTTCTTC; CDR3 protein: CASSDPRQGGPNEQFF
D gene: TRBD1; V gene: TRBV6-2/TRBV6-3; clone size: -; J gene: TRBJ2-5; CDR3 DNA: TGTGCCAGCAGTTACTCTTTGTGGACCGGGACAGGGGATATCGGAGAGACCCAGTACTTC; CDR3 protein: CASSYSLWTGTGDIGETQYF
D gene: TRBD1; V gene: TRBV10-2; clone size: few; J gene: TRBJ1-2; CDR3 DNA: TGCGCCACAGGGGGCCAACTAGTCTATGGCTACACCTTC; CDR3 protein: CATGGQLVYGYTF
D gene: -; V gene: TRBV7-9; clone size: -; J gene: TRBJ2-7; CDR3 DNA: TGTGCCAGCACCTCGCCCCAGGCCTACGAGCAGTACTTC; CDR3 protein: CASTSPQAYEQYF
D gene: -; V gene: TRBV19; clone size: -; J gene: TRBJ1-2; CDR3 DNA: TGTGCCAGTAGTATAATGACGGGGGTGCAGACCTTC; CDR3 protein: CASSIMTGVQTF
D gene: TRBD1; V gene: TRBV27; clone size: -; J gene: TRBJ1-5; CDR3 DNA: TGTGCCAGCAGTTTAGGACAGGAGCTTACGCCCCAGCATTTT; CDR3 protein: CASSLGQELTPQHF
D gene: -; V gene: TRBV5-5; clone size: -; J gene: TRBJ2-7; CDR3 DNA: TGTGCCAGCGGTTGGGCGGGAACGGGGTCCTCCGAGCAGTACTTC; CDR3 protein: CASGWAGTGSSEQYF
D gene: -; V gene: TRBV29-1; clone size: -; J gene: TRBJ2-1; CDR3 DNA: TGCAGCGTTGAAGGGGACATATTAGCCTCCTACAATGAGCAGTTCTTC; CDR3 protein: CSVEGDILASYNEQFF
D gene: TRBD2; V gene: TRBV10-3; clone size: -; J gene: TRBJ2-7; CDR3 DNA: TGTGCCATCAGTGACCCGACTAGCGGGAGCTACGAGCAGTACTTC; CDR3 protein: CAISDPTSGSYEQYF
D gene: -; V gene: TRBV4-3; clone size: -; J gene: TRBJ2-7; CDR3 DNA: TGCGCCAGCAGCCAAGATGAATACAGGAGTTACGAGCAGTACTTC; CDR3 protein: CASSQDEYRSYEQYF
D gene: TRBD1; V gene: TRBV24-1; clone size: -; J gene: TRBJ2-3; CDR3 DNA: TGTGCCACCAGTGACCCGTCCGGGACAGGGAGCACAGATACGCAGTATTTT; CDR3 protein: CATSDPSGTGSTDTQYF
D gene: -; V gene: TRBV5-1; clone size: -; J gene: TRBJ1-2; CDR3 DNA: TGCGCCAGCAGCTTCTCCGGGACACCCGACTATGGCTACACCTTC; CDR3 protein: CASSFSGTPDYGYTF
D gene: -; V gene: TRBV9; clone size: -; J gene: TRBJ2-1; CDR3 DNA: TGTGCCAGCAGCCCCGGGGTAGTCGACAATGAGCAGTTCTTC; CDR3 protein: CASSPGVVDNEQFF
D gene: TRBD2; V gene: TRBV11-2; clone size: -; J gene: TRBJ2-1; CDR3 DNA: TGTGCCAGCAGCTCGCCAAGGGCGGGGGGGCACTACAATGAGCAGTTCTTC; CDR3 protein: CASSSPRAGGHYNEQFF
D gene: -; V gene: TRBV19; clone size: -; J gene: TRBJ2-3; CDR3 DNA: TGTGCCAGTAGTACTACCCCAGATACGCAGTATTTT; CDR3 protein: CASSTTPDTQYF
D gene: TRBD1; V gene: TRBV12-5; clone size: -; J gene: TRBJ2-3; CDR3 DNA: TGTGCTAGTGGTTTGGGAGGGGGCAGAACGCAGTATTTT; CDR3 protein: CASGLGGGRTQYF
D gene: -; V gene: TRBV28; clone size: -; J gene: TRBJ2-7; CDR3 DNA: TGTGCCAGCACAACAGGAGCCTACGAGCAGTACTTC; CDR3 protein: CASTTGAYEQYF
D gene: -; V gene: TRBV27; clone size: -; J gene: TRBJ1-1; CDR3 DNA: TGTGCCAGCAGTTTATCGAGCTCGATGAACACTGAAGCTTTCTTT; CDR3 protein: CASSLSSSMNTEAFF
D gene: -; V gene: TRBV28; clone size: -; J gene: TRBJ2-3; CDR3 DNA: TGTGCCAGCAGTCCCCCTAGCCCAGATAGCACAGATACGCAGTATTTT; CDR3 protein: CASSPPSPDSTDTQYF
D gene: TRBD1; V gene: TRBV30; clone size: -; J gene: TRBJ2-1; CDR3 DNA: TGTGCCTGGATGACAGGGACGTACAATGAGCAGTTCTTC; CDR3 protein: CAWMTGTYNEQFF
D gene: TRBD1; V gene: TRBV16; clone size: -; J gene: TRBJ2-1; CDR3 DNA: TGTGCCAGCAGCCAATTCAGGGGGAGCAATGAGCAGTTCTTC; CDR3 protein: CASSQFRGSNEQFF
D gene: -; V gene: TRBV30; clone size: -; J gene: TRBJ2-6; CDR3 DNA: TGTGCCTGGGGAACAGGCGGTAACTCTGGGGCCAACGTCCTGACTTTC; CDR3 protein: CAWGTGGNSGANVLTF
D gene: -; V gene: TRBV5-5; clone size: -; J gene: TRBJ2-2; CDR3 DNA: TGTGCCAGCAGCTTCGTAGAGTCGGGCACCGGGGAGCTGTTTTTT; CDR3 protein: CASSFVESGTGELFF
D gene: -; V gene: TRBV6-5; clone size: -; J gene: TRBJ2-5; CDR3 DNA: TGTGCCAGCAGTTACTCGTCGCGAGGGATCAAGGCCCAGTACTTC; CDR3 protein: CASSYSSRGIKAQYF
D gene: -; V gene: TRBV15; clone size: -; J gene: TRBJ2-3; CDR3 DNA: TGTGCCACCACCTCGTTGATGGGCCTGGTGCAGTATTTT; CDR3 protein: CATTSLMGLVQYF
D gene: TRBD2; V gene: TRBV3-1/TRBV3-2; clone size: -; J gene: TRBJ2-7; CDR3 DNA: TGTGCCAGCAGCCCCCACCTTGGGCGGGAGGTTGGCGAGCAGTACTTC; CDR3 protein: CASSPHLGREVGEQYF
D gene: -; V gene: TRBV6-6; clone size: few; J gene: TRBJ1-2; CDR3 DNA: TGTGCCAGCAGTCCTGACGGGTTGTATGGCTACACCTTC; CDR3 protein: CASSPDGLYGYTF
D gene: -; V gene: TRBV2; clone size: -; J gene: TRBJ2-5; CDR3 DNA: TGTGCCAGCGCCGGCGTGCGGGAGACCCAGTACTTC; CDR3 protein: CASAGVRETQYF
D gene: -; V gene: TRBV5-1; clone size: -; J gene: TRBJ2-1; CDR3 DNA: TGCGCCAGCAGCACGACGGCGGGATACAATGAGCAGTTCTTC; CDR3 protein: CASSTTAGYNEQFF
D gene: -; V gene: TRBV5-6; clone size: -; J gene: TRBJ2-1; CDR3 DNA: TGTGCCAGCAGCTTCACGCGGGGCGGGCGCTACAATGAGCAGTTCTTC; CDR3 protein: CASSFTRGGRYNEQFF
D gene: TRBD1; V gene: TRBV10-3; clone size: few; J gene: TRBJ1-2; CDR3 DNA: TGTGCCATCAGTGAGTGGGAAAGGGGGCTGTTCACCTTC; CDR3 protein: CAISEWERGLFTF
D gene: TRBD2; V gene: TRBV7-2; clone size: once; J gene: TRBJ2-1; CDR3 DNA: TGTGCCAGCAGCTCGGGACTAGCGGAGAGCCGACTCCTTTACAATGAGCAGTTCTTC; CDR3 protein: CASSSGLAESRLLYNEQFF
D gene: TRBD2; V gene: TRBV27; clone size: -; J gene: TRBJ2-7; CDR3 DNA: TGTGCCAGCAGAATTGGGCGGGGGGGAGGCGCCTACGAGCAGTACTTC; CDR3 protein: CASRIGRGGGAYEQYF
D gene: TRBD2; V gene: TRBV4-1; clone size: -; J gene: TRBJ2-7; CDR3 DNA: TGCGCCAGCAGCCAAGATCGGGGGGAGGGTTACGAGCAGTACTTC; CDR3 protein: CASSQDRGEGYEQYF
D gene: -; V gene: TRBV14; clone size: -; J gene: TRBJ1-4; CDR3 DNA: TGTGCCAGCAGCCAAGTTGGAGTGGGAAAACTGTTTTTT; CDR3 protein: CASSQVGVGKLFF
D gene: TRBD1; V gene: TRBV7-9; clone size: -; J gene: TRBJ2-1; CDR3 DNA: TGTGCCAGCAGGCCGGGACAGGGGTACAATGAGCAGTTCTTC; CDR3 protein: CASRPGQGYNEQFF
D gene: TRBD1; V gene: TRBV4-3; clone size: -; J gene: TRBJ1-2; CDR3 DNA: TGCGCCAGCAGCCAAATACAGGGGTCTACCTATGGCTACACCTTC; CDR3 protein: CASSQIQGSTYGYTF
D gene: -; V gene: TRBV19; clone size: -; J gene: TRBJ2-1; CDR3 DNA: TGTGCCAGTAGGTTCACAGGATCTGACAATGAGCAGTTCTTC; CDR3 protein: CASRFTGSDNEQFF
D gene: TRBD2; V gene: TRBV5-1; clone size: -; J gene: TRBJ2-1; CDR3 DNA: TGCGCCAGCAGCCGAAATCCTCTAGCGGGCACCTACAATGAGCAGTTCTTC; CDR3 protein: CASSRNPLAGTYNEQFF
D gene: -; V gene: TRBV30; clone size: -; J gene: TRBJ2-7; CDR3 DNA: TGTGCCTGGAGTGTACAGGGATACGAGCAGTACTTC; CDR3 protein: CAWSVQGYEQYF
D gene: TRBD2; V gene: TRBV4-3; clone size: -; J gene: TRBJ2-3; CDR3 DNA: TGCGCCAGCAGCCAGTTTTTAGCGGGAGGACTCACAGATACGCAGTATTTT; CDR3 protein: CASSQFLAGGLTDTQYF
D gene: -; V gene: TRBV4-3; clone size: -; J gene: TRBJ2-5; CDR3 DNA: TGCGCCAGCAGCCCGACTCGTAATCAAGAGACCCAGTACTTC; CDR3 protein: CASSPTRNQETQYF
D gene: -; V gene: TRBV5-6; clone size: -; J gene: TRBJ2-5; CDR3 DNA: TGTGCCAGCAGCTTTTTGGGCGCCGGGAAATCGGGGACCCAGTACTTC; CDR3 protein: CASSFLGAGKSGTQYF